Below, one TCR beta chain is given with its context. Its antigen is as yet unknown. The data were produced by immunoSEQ multiplex PCR, yet TCRdb's version contains in-frame clones alone and is incomplete. This sample has 98,000 or so clones, with approximately 86% found just once. This specimen comes from a study of cytomegalovirus exposure and HLA in healthy donors. Study observations and caveats: In the approximately 120 validation repertoires, a later analysis found that first-cohort TCR clusters tended to co-occur.

CDR1 SNHLY and CDR2 FYNNEI come from the germline V gene. CDR3 length: 13 residues. Trimming pared 1 base from V and 2 bases from J, leaving 4 bases between. While the first cohort had fewer than 850 subjects, the donors belonged to the separate validation cohort of about 120 subjects. This sequence was found in a woman in her late teens or twenties in good health and CMV-seronegative. The sample consisted of PBMCs. This chain joins TRBV2 and TRBJ2-3; D unresolved. This CDR3 reads CASSEGHTDTQYF. CDR3 coding DNA: TGTGCCAGCAGTGAAGGACACACAGATACGCAGTATTTT.